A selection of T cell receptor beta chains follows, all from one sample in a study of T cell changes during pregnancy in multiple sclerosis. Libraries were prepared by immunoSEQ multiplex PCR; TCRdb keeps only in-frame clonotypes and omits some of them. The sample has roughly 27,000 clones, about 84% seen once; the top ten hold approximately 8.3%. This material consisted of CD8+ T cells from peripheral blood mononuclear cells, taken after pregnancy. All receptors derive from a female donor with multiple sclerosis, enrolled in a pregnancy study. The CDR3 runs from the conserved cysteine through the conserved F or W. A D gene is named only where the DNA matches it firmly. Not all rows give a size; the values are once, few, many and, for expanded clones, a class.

DNA: TGTGCCAGCAGTGAATACGGGGGAATTACGTTGGAGCAGTACTTC
CDR3: CASSEYGGITLEQYF
V: TRBV25-1
J: TRBJ2-7
D: -
size: once

DNA: TGTGCCAGCAGCCCATTAACAGGGGAAAAAGGCTACGAGCAGTACTTC
CDR3: CASSPLTGEKGYEQYF
V: TRBV28
J: TRBJ2-7
D: TRBD1
size: -

DNA: TGCGCCAGCAGCCAAGGACTAGCGGGGGGAGGGTATACGCAGTATTTT
CDR3: CASSQGLAGGGYTQYF
V: TRBV4-1
J: TRBJ2-3
D: TRBD2
size: -

DNA: TGTGCCAGCAGCTTAACACTAGCGGGGGTCAGCCCCCCCGGGGAGCTGTTTTTT
CDR3: CASSLTLAGVSPPGELFF
V: TRBV7-3
J: TRBJ2-2
D: TRBD2
size: -

DNA: TGTGCCAGCAGTTTGGGCAGGCTGAACACTGAAGCTTTCTTT
CDR3: CASSLGRLNTEAFF
V: TRBV27
J: TRBJ1-1
D: -
size: once

DNA: TGTGCCAGCAGCTTGCACCTAGCGGGCCCCTACGAGCAGTACTTC
CDR3: CASSLHLAGPYEQYF
V: TRBV5-4
J: TRBJ2-7
D: TRBD2
size: -

DNA: TGTGCCAGCAGCTTAGCTGCGGCGACTCAAGAGACCCAGTACTTC
CDR3: CASSLAAATQETQYF
V: TRBV13
J: TRBJ2-5
D: -
size: -

DNA: TGTGCCAGCAGTGAAGCGCTCAGGCCAGCCTATAATTCACCCCTCCACTTT
CDR3: CASSEALRPAYNSPLHF
V: TRBV6-1
J: TRBJ1-6
D: -
size: medium-sized

DNA: TGTGCCACCGAAGGGGCTAGCACAGATACGCAGTATTTT
CDR3: CATEGASTDTQYF
V: TRBV2
J: TRBJ2-3
D: -
size: -

DNA: TGTGCCAGCAGAGTCGGGACAGGGATAAATTCACCCCTCCACTTT
CDR3: CASRVGTGINSPLHF
V: TRBV2
J: TRBJ1-6
D: TRBD1
size: few

DNA: TGTGCCTGGAGTACGGGGACTGAAGCTTTCTTT
CDR3: CAWSTGTEAFF
V: TRBV30
J: TRBJ1-1
D: -
size: -

DNA: TGCGCCAGCAGCCTCCCCACAGTACTTAATCAGCCCCAGCATTTT
CDR3: CASSLPTVLNQPQHF
V: TRBV4-1
J: TRBJ1-5
D: -
size: -

DNA: TGTGCCAGCAGCGCGCAGGGTAACGCAGGAAACACCATATATTTT
CDR3: CASSAQGNAGNTIYF
V: TRBV9
J: TRBJ1-3
D: -
size: -

DNA: TGCAGCGCCAGGGACAGGGAAGGAACTGAAGCTTTCTTT
CDR3: CSARDREGTEAFF
V: TRBV29-1
J: TRBJ1-1
D: TRBD1
size: -

DNA: TGTGCCAGTAGTTCGCCGGGACAGGGGAACTATGGCTACACCTTC
CDR3: CASSSPGQGNYGYTF
V: TRBV19
J: TRBJ1-2
D: TRBD1
size: -

DNA: TGTGCCAGCAGCTTTGAGGAACAGGACTATGGCTACACCTTC
CDR3: CASSFEEQDYGYTF
V: TRBV9
J: TRBJ1-2
D: -
size: -

DNA: TGTGCCACCAGCAGAGTTCGGGGATTGGGCAATGAGCAGTTCTTC
CDR3: CATSRVRGLGNEQFF
V: TRBV15
J: TRBJ2-1
D: -
size: -

DNA: TGTGCCAGCAGGGTTACAGGGGGTAATTCACCCCTCCACTTT
CDR3: CASRVTGGNSPLHF
V: TRBV6-6
J: TRBJ1-6
D: TRBD1
size: -

DNA: TGTGCCAGCAGTGCGGGGGACACAGATACGCAGTATTTT
CDR3: CASSAGDTDTQYF
V: TRBV6-5
J: TRBJ2-3
D: TRBD2
size: -

DNA: TGTGCCAGCAGTGAGGCGGAGGGTGCCCACGAGCAGTACTTC
CDR3: CASSEAEGAHEQYF
V: TRBV6-1
J: TRBJ2-7
D: -
size: -

DNA: TGTGCCAGCAGCTTGCCCCGACAAGACTACGAGCAGTACTTC
CDR3: CASSLPRQDYEQYF
V: TRBV5-6
J: TRBJ2-7
D: -
size: -

DNA: TGTGCCTGGAGTGCGGGACAGGGGGTGCGTGGCTACACCTTC
CDR3: CAWSAGQGVRGYTF
V: TRBV30
J: TRBJ1-2
D: TRBD1
size: -

DNA: TGTGCCAGCAGTCCCCGAGCGGGGCGAGCCTACGAGCAGTACTTC
CDR3: CASSPRAGRAYEQYF
V: TRBV27
J: TRBJ2-7
D: TRBD2
size: -

DNA: TGTGCCAGTATCCCGACTACCCAAGATGAGCAGTTCTTC
CDR3: CASIPTTQDEQFF
V: TRBV19
J: TRBJ2-1
D: -
size: -

DNA: TGTGCCTGGAGTGGACTAGCGGGGGGGCGGGTCGACAATGAGCAGTTCTTC
CDR3: CAWSGLAGGRVDNEQFF
V: TRBV30
J: TRBJ2-1
D: TRBD2
size: -

DNA: TGTGCCAGTAGTAAAGGGACATACGAGCAGTACTTC
CDR3: CASSKGTYEQYF
V: TRBV19
J: TRBJ2-7
D: -
size: -

DNA: TGTGCCAGCAGCCGGACTAGCGGGGAGTACAATGAGCAGTTCTTC
CDR3: CASSRTSGEYNEQFF
V: TRBV7-6
J: TRBJ2-1
D: TRBD2
size: -

DNA: TGTGCCAGCAGTTCCGGACAGGCGAATGAAAAACTGTTTTTT
CDR3: CASSSGQANEKLFF
V: TRBV28
J: TRBJ1-4
D: TRBD1
size: -

DNA: TGTGCCAGCAGCGCGGGCTGGGGGACAGGCGAAAACTATGGCTACACCTTC
CDR3: CASSAGWGTGENYGYTF
V: TRBV9
J: TRBJ1-2
D: TRBD1
size: few

DNA: TGCGCCAGCAGCCAAGATGCCAGCGGGGGGTACGAGCAGTACTTC
CDR3: CASSQDASGGYEQYF
V: TRBV4-3
J: TRBJ2-7
D: TRBD2
size: -

DNA: TGTGCCAGCAGCTTGACGCCGAGAGATGGCTACACCTTC
CDR3: CASSLTPRDGYTF
V: TRBV5-6
J: TRBJ1-2
D: -
size: -

DNA: TGTGCCAGCAGCCACAAGGACAGGGACACCGGGGAGCTGTTTTTT
CDR3: CASSHKDRDTGELFF
V: TRBV7-9
J: TRBJ2-2
D: TRBD1
size: -

DNA: TGTGCCAGCAGTACCCGGACAGACGGATGGACCGGGGAGCTGTTTTTT
CDR3: CASSTRTDGWTGELFF
V: TRBV28
J: TRBJ2-2
D: -
size: -

DNA: TGTGCCAGCAGTTGGCAGGAAGGTCAGCCCCAGCATTTT
CDR3: CASSWQEGQPQHF
V: TRBV27
J: TRBJ1-5
D: -
size: -

DNA: TGTGCCAGCAGTGAGCCTCCGGGAGACGGGGACGCCGAGCAGTACTTC
CDR3: CASSEPPGDGDAEQYF
V: TRBV6-1
J: TRBJ2-7
D: -
size: -

DNA: TGTGCCAGCAGCTCAGCGACAGGGGGGCACTATGGCTACACCTTC
CDR3: CASSSATGGHYGYTF
V: TRBV7-9
J: TRBJ1-2
D: TRBD1
size: -

DNA: TGTGCCAGCAGCTGGGAGATATCGCTGAACACTGAAGCTTTCTTT
CDR3: CASSWEISLNTEAFF
V: TRBV5-5
J: TRBJ1-1
D: -
size: once

DNA: TGTGCCAGCAGGGGAGGGGAGTCACCCCTCCACTTT
CDR3: CASRGGESPLHF
V: TRBV28
J: TRBJ1-6
D: -
size: -

DNA: TGTGCCAGCAGGGGGCTGGGCAATCAGCCCCAGCATTTT
CDR3: CASRGLGNQPQHF
V: TRBV27
J: TRBJ1-5
D: -
size: -

DNA: TGTGCCAGCAGTGAAATAAGCCCCGGGGACTGGTACCAAGAGACCCAGTACTTC
CDR3: CASSEISPGDWYQETQYF
V: TRBV25-1
J: TRBJ2-5
D: -
size: once

DNA: TGCGCCAGCAGCCTCACGTGGGGGGGCCGATACGAGCAGTACTTC
CDR3: CASSLTWGGRYEQYF
V: TRBV4-3
J: TRBJ2-7
D: -
size: -

DNA: TGCGCCAGCAGGGATCACGCGGGGCGGACAGATACGCAGTATTTT
CDR3: CASRDHAGRTDTQYF
V: TRBV5-1
J: TRBJ2-3
D: -
size: -

DNA: TGTGCCAGCAGTTACTCGGCGGAAAATCAGCCCCAGCATTTT
CDR3: CASSYSAENQPQHF
V: TRBV6-6
J: TRBJ1-5
D: -
size: -

DNA: TGTGCCAGCAGCTCAGGACAGGGAAACACCATATATTTT
CDR3: CASSSGQGNTIYF
V: TRBV7-3
J: TRBJ1-3
D: -
size: -

DNA: TGTGCCAGCAGCCGGCTCCTGGACAGGGGCTACGAGCAGTACTTC
CDR3: CASSRLLDRGYEQYF
V: TRBV11-2
J: TRBJ2-7
D: TRBD1
size: -

DNA: TGTGCCAGCGGGGACCGAAGTATGAACACTGAAGCTTTCTTT
CDR3: CASGDRSMNTEAFF
V: TRBV10-3
J: TRBJ1-1
D: -
size: -

DNA: TGTGCCAGCAGTTACGGGACTCCACAAACCTACGAGCAGTACTTC
CDR3: CASSYGTPQTYEQYF
V: TRBV6-5
J: TRBJ2-7
D: -
size: few

DNA: TGTGCCAGCAGCTTGTTTCAGGGGGCGGATACGCAGTATTTT
CDR3: CASSLFQGADTQYF
V: TRBV7-9
J: TRBJ2-3
D: TRBD1
size: -

DNA: TGTGCCAGCAGCAAACGGAGCTATAATTCACCCCTCCACTTT
CDR3: CASSKRSYNSPLHF
V: TRBV28
J: TRBJ1-6
D: -
size: -

DNA: TGTGCCAGTAGTTCTAATGCTGGGGCCAACGTCCTGACTTTC
CDR3: CASSSNAGANVLTF
V: TRBV19
J: TRBJ2-6
D: -
size: -

DNA: TGTGCCAGCAGTCCTTTACGATTACAGGGGGAGAATGAAAAACTGTTTTTT
CDR3: CASSPLRLQGENEKLFF
V: TRBV27
J: TRBJ1-4
D: TRBD1
size: -

DNA: TGTGCCAGCAGACACCCCGGGACAGGGAGGAGGAACCGCAATCAGCCCCAGCATTTT
CDR3: CASRHPGTGRRNRNQPQHF
V: TRBV13
J: TRBJ1-5
D: TRBD1
size: once

DNA: TGCGCCAGCAGCCAAGCTTGGGGGCTCACCTCCTACGAGCAGTACTTC
CDR3: CASSQAWGLTSYEQYF
V: TRBV4-1
J: TRBJ2-7
D: -
size: -